The 11 T cell receptor beta chains presented below share a single source sample, sequenced in a study of blood T cell repertoires in COVID-19. Sequenced by immunoSEQ multiplex PCR; TCRdb stores in-frame clones only, minus some. The sample holds around 140,000 clones; around 80% are singletons and the top ten take about 1.9%. The sequencing sample was made of peripheral blood. The receptors stem from a woman aged 55 to 70 with acute or convalescent COVID-19.

The V and J genes are TRBV9 and TRBJ2-1; D is uncertain. With 4 bases removed from V and 0 bases from J, the gap between germline ends came to 14 bases. Germline loops: CDR1 SGDLS, CDR2 YYNGEE. This CDR3 is 16 amino acids long. The CDR3 is CASSPHTAGSYNEQFF. In DNA, the CDR3 is TGTGCCAGCAGCCCCCACACCGCAGGCTCCTACAATGAGCAGTTCTTC.

The chain links TRBV7-6 to TRBJ2-7, with D possibly TRBD1 on 6 matching bases. Germline CDR1 SGHVS, CDR2 FNYEAQ. V gave up 0 bases and J gave up 11 bases, with 17 bases separating them. The CDR3 runs to 14 residues. The DNA of the CDR3 is TGTGCCAGCAGCTTAGCGGGGGCCGGAGGTTCTGAGTACTTC. As protein: CASSLAGAGGSEYF.

The chain recombines TRBV15 with TRBJ2-5, with TRBD2 as a possible D gene (6 bases). The V and J ends lost 1 base and 1 base respectively, with 7 bases between them. CDR1 and CDR2 from the germline V gene are LNHNV and YYDKDF (reference sequence). This CDR3 region has 14 residues. The CDR3 DNA reads TGTGCCACCAGCAGAGTAGCGGCCCAAGAGACCCAGTACTTC. This sequence encodes CATSRVAAQETQYF.

The chain couples TRBV6-5 to TRBJ1-1; no firm D call. Trimming shortened V by 6 bases and J by 3 bases, and 11 bases separated the two germline ends. Germline V CDR1 and CDR2: MNHEY, SVGAGI. The CDR3 is 13 residues long. The CDR3 loop is CASRRAVDTEAFF. DNA of the CDR3: TGTGCCAGCAGGAGGGCAGTAGACACTGAAGCTTTCTTT.

J is TRBJ2-1 and V is TRBV6-4; D is ambiguous. Trimming took off 2 bases at V and 12 bases at J, with 8 bases between the two ends. Germline V gene data show CDR1 as MRHNA and CDR2 as SNTAGT. The CDR3 loop spans 11 amino acids. In DNA form, the CDR3 reads TGTGCCAGCAGTGACGGGCCGCGGCAGTTCTTC. Its protein is CASSDGPRQFF.

Comments on this clone: Compared with germline, one end of the junction differs, possibly owing to a read error. The chain couples TRBV7-9 to TRBJ1-2; D gene unclear. This CDR3 has 11 amino acids. The germline V gene has CDR1 SEHNR and CDR2 FQNEAQ (reference sequence). The CDR3 nucleotides are TGTGCCAGCAGCTTAGGGACCGGGGTTCACTTC. Residues: CASSLGTGVHF.

This clone was counted a single time. Here the CDR3 DNA reads TGTGCCTTAAACAGGGACAGAAGTCCGAACACTGAAGCTTTCTTT. Its protein is CALNRDRSPNTEAFF. The chain uses TRBV30 and TRBJ1-1, with 7 bases aligning to TRBD1. V gave up 7 bases and J gave up 1 base; unmatched junction bases: 12. The germline CDR1 and CDR2 sequences are GTSNPN and SVGIG (reference sequence). This CDR3 is 15 amino acids long.

The chain is built from TRBV29-1 and TRBJ1-2; the D is unclear. There are 14 residues in the CDR3. Germline V CDR1 and CDR2: SQVTM, ANQGSEA. With 6 bases removed from V and 0 bases from J, the gap between germline ends came to 14 bases. The CDR3 region has the DNA TGCAGCGTGCCCCAAACCCTAGCTAACTATGGCTACACCTTC. It specifies CSVPQTLANYGYTF. The whole variable domain, remainder taken from reference TRBV29-1 and TRBJ1-2, is SAVISQKPSRDICQRGTSLTIQCQVDSQVTMMFWYRQQPGQSLTLIATANQGSEATYESGFVIDKFPISRPNLTFSTLTVSNMSPEDSSIYLCSVPQTLANYGYTFGSGTRLTVV.

The chain links TRBV7-8 to TRBJ1-4, with TRBD1 as a possible D gene (5 bases). Germline CDR1 is SGHVS and CDR2 is FQNEAQ. The CDR3 covers 15 residues. V was shortened by 0 bases and J by 5 bases, with 10 bases between the two germline ends. The CDR3 nucleotides read TGTGCCAGCAGCTTAGCGACCAGGGCAAATGAAAAACTGTTTTTT. Amino acid sequence: CASSLATRANEKLFF.

The chain couples TRBV5-1 to TRBJ2-2; TRBD1 agrees at 9 bases. V lost 0 bases, J lost 4 bases, and 4 bases stayed unmatched. The CDR3 has 16 residues. CDR1 is SGHRS, CDR2 YFSETQ, per germline. The CDR3 DNA reads as TGCGCCAGCAGCTTGGACAGGGGGCTGGCCACCGGGGAGCTGTTTTTT. It encodes CASSLDRGLATGELFF.

This clone was seen once. The chain combines TRBV5-1 with TRBJ2-3, with D perhaps matching TRBD2 (6 bases). CDR1 and CDR2 from the germline V gene are SGHRS and YFSETQ. The CDR3 has 19 amino acids. V shed 0 bases and J shed 1 base, with 21 bases lying between them. The DNA of the CDR3 is TGCGCCAGCAGCTTGGTTGGGCTAGCCGGGGGTGGTGGCACAGATACGCAGTATTTT. Amino acids: CASSLVGLAGGGGTDTQYF.